One sample yielded the 21 T cell receptor beta chains listed below, sequenced in a study of T cell responses to AZD1222 COVID-19 vaccine. Here immunoSEQ multiplex PCR was the method, and the copy in TCRdb shows in-frame clones only, minus some. The table includes about 120,000 clones, roughly 93% detected once. Sequencing used peripheral blood, obtained 28 days after the second AZD1222 dose. These receptors all stem from an adult who received the AZD1222 COVID-19 vaccine.

This clone occurred once. The V gene is TRBV19, the J gene TRBJ1-4, with D maybe TRBD1 (5 bases). This CDR3 is 19 amino acids long. Trimming cost V 1 base and J 0 bases, with 18 bases left between them. Germline CDR1 LNHDA, CDR2 SQIVND (reference sequence). The CDR3 protein is CASSIGEGRRYATNEKLFF. The CDR3, as DNA: TGTGCCAGTAGTATAGGAGAGGGGAGGCGTTACGCAACTAATGAAAAACTGTTTTTT.

J is TRBJ1-5 and V is TRBV19; perhaps TRBD1 as D (6 bases). The CDR3 totals 16 residues. From germline, CDR1 is LNHDA and CDR2 SQIVND (reference sequence). V shed 7 bases and J shed 0 bases, with 16 bases lying between them. The chain's CDR3 is CASTRSGGSSNQPQHF. The CDR3 DNA reads as TGTGCCAGTACCCGAAGCGGGGGCAGTAGCAATCAGCCCCAGCATTTT.

V usage is TRBV6-5 and J usage is TRBJ2-3; unclear D gene. The CDR3 has 16 amino acids. Trimming removed 3 bases at V and 4 bases at J, with 17 bases between. The germline V gene encodes CDR1 MNHEY and CDR2 SVGAGI. CDR3 DNA sequence: TGTGCCAGCAGTTATGGGTCCAATCCCACCTCAGATACGCAGTATTTT. The encoded protein is CASSYGSNPTSDTQYF.

The chain carries TRBV2 and TRBJ2-1; 8 nucleotides match TRBD2. Trimming at V came to 11 bases and at J to 7 bases, leaving 16 bases not matched to a gene. The CDR3 extends over 15 amino acids. Germline V CDR1 and CDR2: SNHLY, FYNNEI. The CDR3 DNA sequence: TGTGCCCTACAATATCCGACTAGCGAATTGAATGAGCAGTTCTTC. The encoded protein is CALQYPTSELNEQFF. Supplemented by reference TRBV2 and TRBJ2-1, the full variable domain reads EPEVTQTPSHQVTQMGQEVILRCVPISNHLYFYWYRQILGQKVEFLVSFYNNEISEKSEIFDDQFSVERPDGSNFTLKIRSTKLEDSAMYFCALQYPTSELNEQFFGPGTRLTVL.

The chain has TRBV18 and TRBJ1-5; D may be TRBD1 (6 bases). The length of the CDR3 is 15 residues. CDR1 is KGHSH and CDR2 is LQKENI in the germline V gene. The germline V and J ends were trimmed by 0 bases and 5 bases, with 11 bases remaining between them. CDR3 nucleotide sequence: TGTGCCAGCTCACCACCCGGGGGCGAGGATCAGCCCCAGCATTTT. This codes for CASSPPGGEDQPQHF. The whole variable domain, filled in from reference TRBV18 and TRBJ1-5, reads NAGVMQNPRHLVRRRGQEARLRCSPMKGHSHVYWYRQLPEEGLKFMVYLQKENIIDESGMPKERFSAEFPKEGPSILRIQQVVRGDSAAYFCASSPPGGEDQPQHFGDGTRLSIL.

This clone came up once. V usage is TRBV6-1 and J usage is TRBJ2-7, with 7 bases that match TRBD1. Germline V gene sequence: CDR1 MNHNS, CDR2 SASEGT. CDR3 length: 14 residues. The V gene end was trimmed by 1 base and the J gene end by 5 bases; junction bases not matched to a gene: 5. CDR3 in amino acids: CASSEGYRGDEQYF. CDR3 bases: TGTGCCAGCAGTGAAGGGTACAGGGGCGACGAGCAGTACTTC.

This clone was seen a single time. The genes are TRBV6-6 and TRBJ2-5, with 16 bases fitting TRBD2. The CDR3 has 17 residues. Losses at the gene ends were 5 bases for V and 2 bases for J; bases not matched to a gene: 5. Germline V gene data show CDR1 as MNHNY and CDR2 as SVGAGI (reference sequence). The CDR3 reads CASSPSGLAGGQETQYF. The DNA for the CDR3 is TGTGCCAGCAGTCCCTCGGGACTAGCGGGAGGGCAAGAGACCCAGTACTTC.

The rearrangement links TRBV6-5 to TRBJ2-5; tentatively, D is TRBD2 (5 bases). The CDR3 runs to 14 residues. Germline CDR1 and CDR2: MNHEY and SVGAGI. Trimming shortened V by 7 bases and J by 5 bases, and 17 bases separated the two germline ends. The CDR3 DNA sequence: TGTGCCAGCACCTCAATACTAGGGCGGGAGACCCAGTACTTC. It is translated as CASTSILGRETQYF.

The chain is built from TRBV19 and TRBJ2-1, with 10 bases matching TRBD2. Trimming cost V 4 bases and J 7 bases; bases outside gene matches: 7. The CDR3 totals 15 residues. Germline CDR1 reads LNHDA; CDR2 reads SQIVND (reference sequence). CDR3 nucleotides: TGTGCCAGTAGTACTCTAGCGGGAGTAACGAATGAGCAGTTCTTC. It codes for CASSTLAGVTNEQFF.

The chain employs TRBV7-2 and TRBJ2-7, with TRBD2 as a possible D gene (6 bases). The germline V and J ends were trimmed by 5 bases and 4 bases, with 27 bases remaining between them. The CDR3 covers 18 residues. The germline V gene encodes CDR1 SGHTA and CDR2 FQGNSA. The CDR3: CASSPIKGGGPSGYEQYF. The DNA of the CDR3 is TGTGCCAGCAGCCCTATAAAGGGAGGTGGGCCGTCCGGATACGAGCAGTACTTC.

V usage is TRBV11-2 and J usage is TRBJ2-1; TRBD2 is a possible D gene (6 bases). CDR3 length: 17 amino acids. V dropped 5 bases and J dropped 8 bases, with 25 bases sitting between them. Germline-derived CDR1 and CDR2 are SGHAT and FQNNGV. The DNA of the CDR3 is TGTGCCAGCAGCCCATTAGCGGTGAGCGAAGCTTTCGATGAGCAGTTCTTC. Translating it yields CASSPLAVSEAFDEQFF.

This rearrangement joins TRBV11-2 to TRBJ2-1, with TRBD2 matching 7 bases. This CDR3 is built from 15 residues. J was trimmed by 4 bases and V by 1 base; bases with no gene match: 4. From germline, CDR1 is SGHAT and CDR2 FQNNGV. CDR3 in DNA: TGTGCCAGCAGCTTAGTAAGCGGGACTTACAATGAGCAGTTCTTC. Protein sequence: CASSLVSGTYNEQFF.

The V and J genes are TRBV6-5 and TRBJ2-7; tentatively, D is TRBD1 (5 bases). There are 15 residues in the CDR3. The germline V gene has CDR1 MNHEY and CDR2 SVGAGI. With 7 bases removed from V and 0 bases from J, the gap between germline ends came to 16 bases. In DNA form, the CDR3 reads TGTGCCAGCAAAAGTGCCCATGACAGCTCCTACGAGCAGTACTTC. It specifies CASKSAHDSSYEQYF.

The gene calls are TRBV9 and TRBJ1-2; D remains unclear. CDR1 is SGDLS, CDR2 YYNGEE, per germline. Trimming stripped 3 bases from V and 6 bases from J, with 18 bases between. This CDR3 spans 15 amino acids. CDR3 in DNA: TGTGCCAGCAGCGGGTATACTTTTGAAGGCCATGGCTACACCTTC. Residues: CASSGYTFEGHGYTF.

This chain joins TRBV6-5 and TRBJ1-6; tentatively, D is TRBD1 (5 bases). CDR1 MNHEY and CDR2 SVGAGI come from the germline V gene. CDR3 size: 13 residues. Trimming took off 7 bases at V and 13 bases at J, with 17 bases between the two ends. The CDR3 loop is CASNALDKEPLHF. The CDR3 DNA reads TGTGCCAGCAACGCACTGGACAAAGAGCCCCTCCACTTT.

The V and J genes are TRBV6-6 and TRBJ1-1; tentatively, D is TRBD1 (6 bases). This CDR3 comprises 14 residues. Germline lookup yields CDR1 MNHNY and CDR2 SVGAGI (reference sequence). V gave up 5 bases and J gave up 3 bases, with 13 bases separating them. The CDR3 sequence: CASSEGGEDTEAFF. The CDR3 DNA reads TGTGCCAGCAGTGAGGGGGGGGAGGACACTGAAGCTTTCTTT.

The chain links TRBV15 to TRBJ1-1; a weak D match, TRBD1 (5 bases). Per the germline V gene, CDR1 is LNHNV and CDR2 is YYDKDF (reference sequence). The V gene lost 5 bases and the J gene lost 1 base, with 8 bases spanning the gap. This CDR3 region has 13 residues. In nucleotides, the CDR3 is TGTGCCACCAGCCTCGACAGGAACACTGAAGCTTTCTTT. Its protein is CATSLDRNTEAFF.

This chain connects TRBV27 to TRBJ1-2, with 9 bases that match TRBD1. This CDR3 is 16 amino acids long. V trimming: 4 bases; J trimming: 8 bases; junction bases outside the gene matches: 14. Germline lookup yields CDR1 MNHEY and CDR2 SMNVEV (reference sequence). DNA of the CDR3: TGTGCCAGCAGTTCAGGAGGGGGACAGGGCCGATTCGGCTACACCTTC. Protein sequence: CASSSGGGQGRFGYTF.

The rearrangement joins TRBV27 to TRBJ1-2; tentative D call: TRBD1 (5 bases). The CDR3 runs 15 residues. Germline V gives CDR1 MNHEY, CDR2 SMNVEV (reference sequence). Trimming shortened V by 1 base and J by 4 bases, and 13 bases separated the two germline ends. The CDR3 sequence is CASSLWSGGAYGYTF. The CDR3 nucleotides read TGTGCCAGCAGTTTATGGAGTGGTGGGGCCTATGGCTACACCTTC.

Worth noting for this clone: This same CDR3 is encoded by further DNA sequences in the sample. This chain uses TRBV18 with TRBJ1-2, with D possibly matching TRBD1 (6 bases). Trimming cost V 1 base and J 8 bases, with 11 bases left between them. Germline CDR1 KGHSH, CDR2 LQKENI. This CDR3 contains 13 residues. The CDR3, as DNA: TGTGCCAGCTCACCACTACAGGGAGACGGCTACACCTTC. This translates into CASSPLQGDGYTF.

This chain connects TRBV19 to TRBJ2-7; TRBD2 is a possible D gene (6 bases). The CDR3 extends over 13 amino acids. The V and J ends lost 5 bases and 4 bases respectively, with 12 bases between them. Germline loops: CDR1 LNHDA, CDR2 SQIVND (reference sequence). CDR3 in DNA: TGTGCCAGTAGTCCTAGCGAGGGTTACGAGCAGTACTTC. It encodes CASSPSEGYEQYF. The full variable domain, completed using reference TRBV19 and TRBJ2-7, is DGGITQSPKYLFRKEGQNVTLSCEQNLNHDAMYWYRQDPGQGLRLIYYSQIVNDFQKGDIAEGYSVSREKKESFPLTVTSAQKNPTAFYLCASSPSEGYEQYFGPGTRLTVT.